Listed below are T cell receptor beta chains from one sample, sequenced in a study of OX40 agonist ivuxolimab in advanced cancers. Sequencing used immunoSEQ multiplex PCR; TCRdb keeps in-frame clones, though not all of them. Of approximately 72,000 clones listed, almost 90% are singletons. The sample here was CD4+ or CD8+ T cells sorted from blood, taken in a trial of the OX40 agonist ivuxolimab. These TCRs come from an adult with an advanced solid tumor such as melanoma, head and neck, liver or kidney cancer. Both conserved end residues are part of each CDR3. Fields, in order: V gene, clone size, D gene, J gene, CDR3 protein, CDR3 DNA. A D gene is named only where the DNA matches it firmly. Clone size, where shown, is once, few, many, or a class for clones that have expanded.

>TRBV6-5|NA|NA|TRBJ2-7
CASRNRIQSSYEQYF
TGTGCCAGCCGGAACAGGATACAATCCTCCTACGAGCAGTACTTC
>TRBV5-4|NA|TRBD1|TRBJ2-6
CASSLTGVANVLTF
TGTGCCAGCAGCTTGACAGGGGTGGCCAACGTCCTGACTTTC
>TRBV29-1|NA|NA|TRBJ2-5
CSVEGLGETQYF
TGCAGCGTTGAAGGACTGGGAGAGACCCAGTACTTC
>TRBV14|once|NA|TRBJ1-2
CASSHLGTVPYGYTF
TGTGCCAGCAGCCATCTCGGGACGGTCCCATATGGCTACACCTTC
>TRBV19|NA|NA|TRBJ1-1
CASSTSPPGNTEAFF
TGTGCCAGTAGTACGTCCCCCCCCGGGAACACTGAAGCTTTCTTT
>TRBV7-9|NA|NA|TRBJ2-1
CASRVAKGEQFF
TGTGCCAGCAGGGTTGCCAAGGGTGAGCAGTTCTTC
>TRBV11-2|NA|NA|TRBJ1-3
CASSLEPSGNTIYF
TGTGCCAGCAGCTTAGAGCCCTCTGGAAACACCATATATTTT
>TRBV6-6|NA|TRBD2|TRBJ2-5
CASRPSLAAPQETQYF
TGTGCCAGCAGACCATCACTAGCGGCACCTCAAGAGACCCAGTACTTC
>TRBV2|NA|TRBD2|TRBJ2-3
CASSPLAGGVDTQYF
TGTGCCAGCAGTCCACTAGCGGGCGGTGTAGATACGCAGTATTTT
>TRBV11-2|few|TRBD1|TRBJ1-3
CASSRDRAHTIYF
TGTGCCAGCAGCCGGGACAGGGCACACACCATATATTTT
>TRBV7-2|NA|TRBD2|TRBJ2-1
CASSLGGAGRYNEQFF
TGTGCCAGCAGCTTAGGGGGAGCGGGGAGATACAATGAGCAGTTCTTC
>TRBV5-8|NA|TRBD1|TRBJ2-5
CASSKTGRETQYF
TGTGCCAGCAGCAAGACAGGGCGGGAGACCCAGTACTTC
>TRBV2|NA|TRBD2|TRBJ2-3
CASLAAPFTDTQYF
TGTGCCAGTCTAGCGGCACCCTTCACAGATACGCAGTATTTT
>TRBV6-5|NA|NA|TRBJ2-5
CASTPKYQETQYF
TGTGCCAGCACCCCAAAGTACCAAGAGACCCAGTACTTC
>TRBV6-1|NA|TRBD1|TRBJ1-6
CASSSGTGYSPLHF
TGTGCCAGCAGCTCCGGGACAGGCTATTCACCCCTCCACTTT
>TRBV5-4|NA|NA|TRBJ2-4
CASSRDGENIQYF
TGTGCCAGCAGCCGGGACGGAGAAAACATTCAGTACTTC
>TRBV5-1|NA|NA|TRBJ2-1
CASRIHGGQARYNEQFF
TGCGCCAGCAGGATCCACGGGGGTCAAGCGAGATACAATGAGCAGTTCTTC
>TRBV11-2|NA|TRBD1|TRBJ1-2
CASARDRVEGYTF
TGTGCCAGCGCGAGAGACAGGGTTGAGGGCTACACCTTC
>TRBV28|NA|NA|TRBJ1-2
CAGAPGGLWGAGTF
NA
>TRBV27|NA|NA|TRBJ1-1
CASRYNRPNTEAFF
TGTGCCAGCAGGTATAACAGACCGAACACTGAAGCTTTCTTT
>TRBV4-3|NA|TRBD2|TRBJ2-3
CASSQGGGSVADTQYF
TGCGCCAGCAGCCAAGGGGGCGGGAGTGTTGCAGATACGCAGTATTTT
>TRBV9|NA|NA|TRBJ2-2
CASSPSGTYMTGELFF
TGTGCCAGCAGCCCATCCGGGACTTACATGACCGGGGAGCTGTTTTTT
>TRBV18|NA|NA|TRBJ2-6
CASSPLPGPSTGANVLTF
TGTGCCAGCTCACCTTTACCGGGACCCTCAACTGGGGCCAACGTCCTGACTTTC
>TRBV19|NA|NA|TRBJ1-4
CASSKDSWGEKLFF
TGTGCCAGTAGTAAGGACAGTTGGGGTGAAAAACTGTTTTTT
>TRBV30|NA|NA|TRBJ2-5
CAWSGAAQETQYF
TGTGCCTGGAGTGGTGCGGCCCAAGAGACCCAGTACTTC
>TRBV5-8|NA|NA|TRBJ2-7
CASSLGWRMGYEQYF
TGTGCCAGCAGCTTGGGCTGGCGAATGGGCTACGAGCAGTACTTC
>TRBV19|NA|TRBD2|TRBJ2-3
CASRALAGSNTDTQYF
TGTGCCAGTAGGGCACTAGCGGGGAGTAACACAGATACGCAGTATTTT
>TRBV9|NA|NA|TRBJ2-5
CASSVNTGQETQYF
TGTGCCAGCAGCGTAAACACAGGACAAGAGACCCAGTACTTC
>TRBV2|NA|NA|TRBJ2-7
CASSEGPSPYEQYF
TGTGCCAGCAGTGAAGGACCGTCGCCCTACGAGCAGTACTTC
>TRBV6-5|NA|TRBD1|TRBJ1-1
CASRPTDRAWTEAFF
TGTGCCAGCCGCCCGACGGACAGGGCGTGGACTGAAGCTTTCTTT
>TRBV7-3|NA|TRBD1|TRBJ1-2
CASSLGQGYGYTF
TGTGCCAGCAGCTTAGGACAGGGGTATGGCTACACCTTC
>TRBV28|NA|TRBD2|TRBJ2-1
CASSPPGTSSYNEQFF
TGTGCCAGCAGTCCCCCCGGGACTAGCTCCTACAATGAGCAGTTCTTC
>TRBV28|NA|TRBD2|TRBJ2-1
CASRPSSGRPPGGNEQFF
TGTGCCAGCAGGCCATCTAGCGGGAGGCCCCCCGGGGGAAATGAGCAGTTCTTC
>TRBV9|NA|NA|TRBJ1-1
CASALDMNTEAFF
TGTGCCAGCGCCCTGGACATGAACACTGAAGCTTTCTTT
>TRBV4-3|NA|NA|TRBJ1-5
CASSQVFSQPQHF
TGCGCCAGCAGCCAAGTCTTCTCCCAGCCCCAGCATTTT